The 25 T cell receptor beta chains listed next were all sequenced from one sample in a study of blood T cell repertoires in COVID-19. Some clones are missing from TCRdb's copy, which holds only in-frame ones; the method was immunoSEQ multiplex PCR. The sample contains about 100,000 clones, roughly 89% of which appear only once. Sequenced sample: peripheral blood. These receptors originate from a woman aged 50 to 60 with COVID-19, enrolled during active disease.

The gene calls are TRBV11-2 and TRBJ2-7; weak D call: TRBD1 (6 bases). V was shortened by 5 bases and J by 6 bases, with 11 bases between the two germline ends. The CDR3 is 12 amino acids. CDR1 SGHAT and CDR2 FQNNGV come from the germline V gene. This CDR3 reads CASSQTGLEQYV. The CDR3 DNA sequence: TGTGCCAGCAGCCAAACAGGGCTCGAGCAGTACGTC.

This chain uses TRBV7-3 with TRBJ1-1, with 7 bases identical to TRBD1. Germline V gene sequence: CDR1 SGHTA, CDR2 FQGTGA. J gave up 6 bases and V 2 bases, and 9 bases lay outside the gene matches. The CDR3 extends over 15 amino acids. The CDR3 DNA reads TGTGCCAGCAGCTTAGGGACAGCACCAGTCGCTGAAGCTTTCTTT. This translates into CASSLGTAPVAEAFF. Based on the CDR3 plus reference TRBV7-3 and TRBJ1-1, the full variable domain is GAGVSQTPSNKVTEKGKYVELRCDPISGHTALYWYRQSLGQGPEFLIYFQGTGAADDSGLPNDRFFAVRPEGSVSTLKIQRTERGDSAVYLCASSLGTAPVAEAFFGQGTRLTVV.

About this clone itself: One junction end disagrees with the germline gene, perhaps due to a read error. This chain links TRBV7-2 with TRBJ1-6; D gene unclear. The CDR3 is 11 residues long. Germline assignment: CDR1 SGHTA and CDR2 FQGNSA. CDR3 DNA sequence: TGTGCCACCAGCATTTCTGCGTCCCTCCACTTT. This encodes CATSISASLHF.

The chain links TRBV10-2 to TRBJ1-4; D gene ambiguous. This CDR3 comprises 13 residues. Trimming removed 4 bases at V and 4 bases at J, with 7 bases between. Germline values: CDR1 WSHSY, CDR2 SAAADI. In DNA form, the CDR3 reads TGCGCCAGCAGTGTGCGGTTTAATGAAAAACTGTTTTTT. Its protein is CASSVRFNEKLFF.

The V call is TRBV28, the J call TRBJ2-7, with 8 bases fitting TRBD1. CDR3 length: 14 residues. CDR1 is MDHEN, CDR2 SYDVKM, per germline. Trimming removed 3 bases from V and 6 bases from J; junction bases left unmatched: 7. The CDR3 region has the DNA TGTGCCAGCAGTTTTACAGGGGGTCCTTTCGAGCAGTACGTC. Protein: CASSFTGGPFEQYV.

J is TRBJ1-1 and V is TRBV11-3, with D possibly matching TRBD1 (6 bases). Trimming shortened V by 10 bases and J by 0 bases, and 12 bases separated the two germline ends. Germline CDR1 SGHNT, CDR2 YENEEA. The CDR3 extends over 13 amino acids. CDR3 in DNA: TGTGCCACCCAAGGGGGTTTGAACACTGAAGCTTTCTTT. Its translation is CATQGGLNTEAFF.

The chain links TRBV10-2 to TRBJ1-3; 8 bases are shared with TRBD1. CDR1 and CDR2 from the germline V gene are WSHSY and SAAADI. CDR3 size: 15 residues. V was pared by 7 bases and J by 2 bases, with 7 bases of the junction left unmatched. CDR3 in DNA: TGCGCCAGCAAGACAGGGGCAGATCCTGGAAACACCATATATTTT. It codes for CASKTGADPGNTIYF.

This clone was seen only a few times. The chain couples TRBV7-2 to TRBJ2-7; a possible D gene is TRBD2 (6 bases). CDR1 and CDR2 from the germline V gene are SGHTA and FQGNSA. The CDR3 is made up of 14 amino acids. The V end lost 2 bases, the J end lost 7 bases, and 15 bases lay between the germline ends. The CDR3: CASSLIAEVGEQYF. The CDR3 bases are TGTGCCAGCAGCTTAATAGCGGAGGTAGGGGAGCAGTACTTC. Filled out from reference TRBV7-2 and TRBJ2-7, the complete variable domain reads GAGVSQSPSNKVTEKGKDVELRCDPISGHTALYWYRQSLGQGLEFLIYFQGNSAPDKSGLPSDRFSAERTGGSVSTLTIQRTQQEDSAVYLCASSLIAEVGEQYFGPGTRLTVT.

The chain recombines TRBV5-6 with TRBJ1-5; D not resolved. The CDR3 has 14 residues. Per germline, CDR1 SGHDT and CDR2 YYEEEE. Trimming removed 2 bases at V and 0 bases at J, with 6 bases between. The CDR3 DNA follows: TGTGCCAGCAGCTTTTCCCATAGCAATCAGCCCCAGCATTTT. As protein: CASSFSHSNQPQHF.

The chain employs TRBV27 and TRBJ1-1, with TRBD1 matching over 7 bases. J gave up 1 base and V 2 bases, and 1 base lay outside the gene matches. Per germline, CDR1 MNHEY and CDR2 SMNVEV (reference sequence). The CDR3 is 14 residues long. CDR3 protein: CASSLTGENTEAFF. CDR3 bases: TGTGCCAGCAGTTTAACAGGGGAGAACACTGAAGCTTTCTTT.

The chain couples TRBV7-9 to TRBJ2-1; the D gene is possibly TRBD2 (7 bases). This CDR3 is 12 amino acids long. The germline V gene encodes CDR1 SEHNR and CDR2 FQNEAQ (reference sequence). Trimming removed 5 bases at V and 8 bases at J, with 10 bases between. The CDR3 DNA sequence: TGTGCCAGCAGCCGGGGGGCCGATGAGCAGTTCTTC. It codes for CASSRGADEQFF.

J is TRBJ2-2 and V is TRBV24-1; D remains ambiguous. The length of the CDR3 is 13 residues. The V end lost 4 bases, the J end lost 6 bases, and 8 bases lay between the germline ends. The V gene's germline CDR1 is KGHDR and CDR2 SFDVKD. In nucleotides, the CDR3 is TGTGCCACCAGTGACCTCGCGGCCGGGGAGCTGTTTTTT. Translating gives CATSDLAAGELFF.

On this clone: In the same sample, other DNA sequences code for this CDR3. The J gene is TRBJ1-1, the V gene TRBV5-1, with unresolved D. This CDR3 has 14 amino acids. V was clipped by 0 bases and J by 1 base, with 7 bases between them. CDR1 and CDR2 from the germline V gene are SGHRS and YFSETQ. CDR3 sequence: CASSLEAGNTEAFF. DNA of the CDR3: TGCGCCAGCAGCTTGGAGGCGGGGAACACTGAAGCTTTCTTT.

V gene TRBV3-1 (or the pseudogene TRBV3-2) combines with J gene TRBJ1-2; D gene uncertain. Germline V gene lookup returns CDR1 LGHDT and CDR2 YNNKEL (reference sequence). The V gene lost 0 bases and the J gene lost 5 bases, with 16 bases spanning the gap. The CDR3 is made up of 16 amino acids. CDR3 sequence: CASSQDWASPTYGYTF. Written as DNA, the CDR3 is TGTGCCAGCAGCCAAGATTGGGCATCGCCGACGTATGGCTACACCTTC.

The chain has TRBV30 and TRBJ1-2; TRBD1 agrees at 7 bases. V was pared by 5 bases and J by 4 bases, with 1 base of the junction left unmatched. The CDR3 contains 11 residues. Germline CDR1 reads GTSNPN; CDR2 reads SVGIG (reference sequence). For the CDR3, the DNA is TGTGCCTGGGACAGGGTCTATGGCTACACCTTC. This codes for CAWDRVYGYTF.

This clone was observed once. CDR3 DNA sequence: TGTGCCAGCAGCTTAGCCAACCGGGTCGCGGGCCGGGCTTTCTTT. Residues: CASSLANRVAGRAFF. The rearrangement uses TRBV7-2 and TRBJ1-1; D gene uncertain. Germline assignment: CDR1 SGHTA and CDR2 FQGNSA. The V and J ends lost 0 bases and 11 bases respectively, with 19 bases between them. The CDR3 is 15 amino acids.

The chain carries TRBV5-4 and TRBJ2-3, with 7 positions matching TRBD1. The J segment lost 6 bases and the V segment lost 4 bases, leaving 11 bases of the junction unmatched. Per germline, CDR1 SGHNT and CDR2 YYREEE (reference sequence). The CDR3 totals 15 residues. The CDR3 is CASSRVTGEGDTQYF. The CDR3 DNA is TGTGCCAGCAGCCGCGTTACAGGGGAAGGGGATACGCAGTATTTT.

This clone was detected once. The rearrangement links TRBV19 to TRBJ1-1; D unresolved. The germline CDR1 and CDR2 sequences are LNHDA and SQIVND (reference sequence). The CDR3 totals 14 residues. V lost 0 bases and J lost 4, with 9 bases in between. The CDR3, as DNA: TGTGCCAGTAGTATAGACGGACTGGCCACTGAAGCTTTCTTT. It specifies CASSIDGLATEAFF.

Here the CDR3 DNA reads TGTGCCAGCAGCTACAGGGGGCAAAATTCACCCCTCCACTTT. Its translation: CASSYRGQNSPLHF. V gene TRBV11-2 combines with J gene TRBJ1-6; 9 nucleotides match TRBD1. V lost 4 bases, J lost 7 bases, and 2 bases stayed unmatched. This CDR3 is built from 14 residues. Germline V CDR1 and CDR2: SGHAT, FQNNGV.

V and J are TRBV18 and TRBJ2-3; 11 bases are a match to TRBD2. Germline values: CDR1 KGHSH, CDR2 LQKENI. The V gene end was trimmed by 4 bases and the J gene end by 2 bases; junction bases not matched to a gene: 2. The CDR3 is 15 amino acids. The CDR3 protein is CASSQLAGDTDTQYF. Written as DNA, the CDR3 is TGTGCCAGCTCACAACTAGCGGGGGACACAGATACGCAGTATTTT.

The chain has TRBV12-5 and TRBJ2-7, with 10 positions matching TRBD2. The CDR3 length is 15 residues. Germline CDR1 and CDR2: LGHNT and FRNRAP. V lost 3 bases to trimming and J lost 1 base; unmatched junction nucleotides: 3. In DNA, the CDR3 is TGTGCTAGTGGTTTAGCGGGGGGGCTATCCTACGAGCAGTACTTC. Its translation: CASGLAGGLSYEQYF.

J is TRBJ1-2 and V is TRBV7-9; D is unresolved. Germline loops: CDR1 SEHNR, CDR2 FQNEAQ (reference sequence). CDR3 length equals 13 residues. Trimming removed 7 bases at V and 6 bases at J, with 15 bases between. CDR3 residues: CASNGDGNHGYTF. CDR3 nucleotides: TGTGCCAGCAACGGGGATGGGAACCATGGCTACACCTTC. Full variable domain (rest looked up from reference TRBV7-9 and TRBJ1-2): DTGVSQNPRHKITKRGQNVTFRCDPISEHNRLYWYRQTLGQGPEFLTYFQNEAQLEKSRLLSDRFSAERPKGSFSTLEIQRTEQGDSAMYLCASNGDGNHGYTFGSGTRLTVV.

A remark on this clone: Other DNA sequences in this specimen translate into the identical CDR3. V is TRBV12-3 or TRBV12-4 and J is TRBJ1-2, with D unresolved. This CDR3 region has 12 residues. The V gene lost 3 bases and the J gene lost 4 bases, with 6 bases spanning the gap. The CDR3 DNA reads TGTGCCAGCAGTTTGAGAGTCTATGGCTACACCTTC. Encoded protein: CASSLRVYGYTF.

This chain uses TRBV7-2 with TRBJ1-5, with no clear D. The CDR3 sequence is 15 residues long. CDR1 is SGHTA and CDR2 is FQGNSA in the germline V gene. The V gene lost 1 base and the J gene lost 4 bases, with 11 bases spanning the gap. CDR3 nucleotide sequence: TGTGCCAGCAGCTTAGGAGGAGGCGGGAATCAGCCCCAGCATTTT. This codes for CASSLGGGGNQPQHF. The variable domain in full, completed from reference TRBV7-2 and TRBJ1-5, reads GAGVSQSPSNKVTEKGKDVELRCDPISGHTALYWYRQSLGQGLEFLIYFQGNSAPDKSGLPSDRFSAERTGGSVSTLTIQRTQQEDSAVYLCASSLGGGGNQPQHFGDGTRLSIL.

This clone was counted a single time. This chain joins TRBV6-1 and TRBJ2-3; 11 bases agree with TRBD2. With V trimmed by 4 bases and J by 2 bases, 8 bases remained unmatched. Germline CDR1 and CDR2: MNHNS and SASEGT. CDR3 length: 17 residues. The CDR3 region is CASSVLLAGAYTDTQYF. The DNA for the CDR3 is TGTGCCAGCAGTGTCTTACTAGCGGGGGCTTACACAGATACGCAGTATTTT.